Reported below is one T cell receptor (beta chain). Trimming at V came to 1 base and at J to 5 bases, leaving 2 bases not matched to a gene. CDR1 and CDR2 from the germline V gene are SGHVS and FQNEAQ. CDR3 length equals 14 residues. TCRdb keeps only in-frame clones here, not all; method: immunoSEQ multiplex PCR. The sample includes hundreds of thousands of clones, 80% to 90% of them seen just once. This sample was taken from a study of blood T cell repertoires in COVID-19. Turning to the study itself: COVID-19 samples from acute and convalescent phases originated in the United States, Italy and Spain. Sample material is recorded as cDNA or gDNA derived from T cells, B-cell-depleted T cells, or PBMCs.

Self-reported history from a screening survey and questionnaire set each donor's cohort. The chain joins TRBV7-8 to TRBJ1-1, with TRBD1 matching 9 bases. The receptor was isolated from a man aged 18-30 years who had recovered from COVID-19. The sample taken for sequencing was PBMCs or T cells enriched from blood (not recorded which). CDR3: CASSLGTGETEAFF. In DNA, the CDR3 is TGTGCCAGCAGCTTAGGGACAGGGGAAACTGAAGCTTTCTTT.